The 30 T cell receptor beta chains below were found in one sample sequenced in a study of T cell repertoires in cytomegalovirus infection. A single record per CDR3 protein comes from TCRdb applying MiXCR to the reads. This sample has almost 500,000 distinct CDR3 sequences, with about 11% found just once. The specimen sequenced was PBMCs. The receptors shown here come from a human donor in good health (CMV status not recorded). Some clones in this sample may be carry-over from other donors' samples.

The sample holds many counts of this clonotype. This chain uses TRBV2 with TRBJ2-2; 7 bases are a match to TRBD2. The trim removed 0 bases at V and 6 bases at J, leaving 10 bases unmatched. The CDR3 is 17 residues long. Germline V gene lookup returns CDR1 SNHLY and CDR2 FYNNEI. The CDR3 coding sequence is TGTGCCAGCAGTGAAGCTCGGGAGGCTAGCGGCTCCGGGGAGCTGTTTTTT. Its translation is CASSEAREASGSGELFF.

This clonotype was seen only a few times. The chain uses TRBV6-5 and TRBJ2-3; 9 bases are shared with TRBD2. Germline loops: CDR1 MNHEY, CDR2 SVGAGI. Trimming removed 6 bases from V and 1 base from J; junction bases left unmatched: 2. The CDR3 covers 14 residues. CDR3 amino acids: CASRAGGRTDTQYF. The DNA of the CDR3 is TGTGCCAGCAGGGCGGGAGGGCGCACAGATACGCAGTATTTT.

This clonotype has just a few counts. This chain uses TRBV25-1 with TRBJ2-3, with TRBD1 as a possible D gene (6 bases). The CDR3 loop spans 15 amino acids. The germline V and J ends were trimmed by 6 bases and 4 bases, with 17 bases remaining between them. The germline CDR1 and CDR2 sequences are MGHDK and SYGVNS. The CDR3 spells CASRETGTNPDTQYF. CDR3 in DNA: TGTGCCAGCAGGGAGACGGGGACAAACCCAGATACGCAGTATTTT.

This clonotype was counted many times. V is TRBV7-8 and J is TRBJ2-3, with D perhaps TRBD2 (6 bases). V gave up 1 base and J gave up 0 bases, with 8 bases separating them. This CDR3 is 15 amino acids long. Germline V gene lookup returns CDR1 SGHVS and CDR2 FQNEAQ. The CDR3 spells CASSLEAGSTDTQYF. The CDR3 nucleotides are TGTGCCAGCAGCTTAGAGGCGGGAAGCACAGATACGCAGTATTTT.

This clonotype was counted only a few times. The CDR3 reads CASSRDRGSGELFF. The CDR3 region has the DNA TGTGCCAGCAGCCGGGACAGGGGGTCCGGGGAGCTGTTTTTT. The rearrangement links TRBV6-6 to TRBJ2-2; 11 nucleotides align to TRBD1. V lost 6 bases to trimming and J lost 6 bases; unmatched junction nucleotides: 3. The CDR3 runs 14 residues. Germline V gene lookup returns CDR1 MNHNY and CDR2 SVGAGI (reference sequence).

This clonotype was seen ten or more times. The chain links TRBV7-9 to TRBJ2-7; D perhaps matches TRBD1 (6 bases). V dropped 9 bases and J dropped 2 bases, with 17 bases sitting between them. In germline, CDR1 is SEHNR, CDR2 FQNEAQ (reference sequence). This CDR3 region has 14 residues. The CDR3 protein is CASSTGFNPYEQYF. DNA of the CDR3: TGTGCCAGTTCGACAGGCTTTAACCCCTACGAGCAGTACTTC.

This clonotype has ten or more counts. V is TRBV10-3 and J is TRBJ1-1; perhaps TRBD1 as D (5 bases). Trimming shortened V by 10 bases and J by 1 base, and 10 bases separated the two germline ends. The length of the CDR3 is 12 residues. Germline-derived CDR1 and CDR2 are ENHRY and SYGVKD. For the CDR3, the DNA is TGTGCCAGCATAGGACAGAACACTGAAGCTTTCTTT. This translates into CASIGQNTEAFF.

This clonotype was counted ten times or more. Written as DNA, the CDR3 is TGTGCCAGCAGCCAATTAGGGGCAACTAATGAAAAACTGTTTTTT. This codes for CASSQLGATNEKLFF. This chain uses TRBV14 with TRBJ1-4, with D maybe TRBD1 (5 bases). The germline gives CDR1 SGHDN, CDR2 FVKESK. The CDR3 runs 15 residues. Trimming cost V 2 bases and J 0 bases, with 7 bases left between them.

In its sample, this clonotype was seen many times. V and J are TRBV19 and TRBJ2-1, with a possible D match to TRBD1 (6 bases). V was shortened by 5 bases and J by 12 bases, with 14 bases between the two germline ends. The V gene's germline CDR1 is LNHDA and CDR2 SQIVND (reference sequence). The CDR3 has 12 residues. The chain's CDR3 is CASSPGQRGQFF. CDR3 nucleotides: TGTGCCAGTAGTCCCGGACAGAGGGGGCAGTTCTTC.

This clonotype occurred many times. The rearrangement links TRBV7-9 to TRBJ2-7; perhaps TRBD2 as D (6 bases). In germline, CDR1 is SEHNR, CDR2 FQNEAQ (reference sequence). This CDR3 is built from 14 residues. Trimming took 3 bases from V and 7 from J, leaving 16 bases between them. The CDR3 DNA reads TGTGCCAGCAGCTTTCTTAGCGGCTCGGGGGAGCAGTACTTC. Protein: CASSFLSGSGEQYF.

The chain joins TRBV20-1 to TRBJ2-5, with TRBD2 identical over 8 bases. Germline CDR1 and CDR2: DFQATT and SNEGSKA (reference sequence). With V trimmed by 6 bases and J by 5 bases, 5 bases remained unmatched. There are 12 residues in the CDR3. CDR3 in amino acids: CSARRGGETQYF. The CDR3 coding sequence is TGCAGTGCCAGACGGGGGGGGGAGACCCAGTACTTC.

This clonotype was recorded many times. CDR3 bases: TGTGCCAGCAGCCCTCCGGGACTCCAAGAGACCCAGTACTTC. Translation gives CASSPPGLQETQYF. The J gene is TRBJ2-5, the V gene TRBV7-2, with a possible D match to TRBD2 (6 bases). The germline V gene has CDR1 SGHTA and CDR2 FQGNSA. The CDR3 has 14 residues. Deletions cut 5 bases from V and 1 base from J, with 11 bases between.

The chain employs TRBV6-4 and TRBJ2-3, with D possibly matching TRBD1 (6 bases). There are 15 residues in the CDR3. V gave up 3 bases and J gave up 2 bases, with 12 bases separating them. The germline CDR1 and CDR2 sequences are MRHNA and SNTAGT. The CDR3 sequence: CASSEDRGHTDTQYF. CDR3 DNA: TGTGCCAGCAGTGAGGACAGAGGTCACACAGATACGCAGTATTTT.

This clonotype was counted at least ten times. The chain uses TRBV5-6 and TRBJ2-7; D might be TRBD1 (6 bases). The CDR3 contains 15 residues. V was trimmed by 0 bases and J by 0 bases, leaving 10 bases between them. Germline-derived CDR1 and CDR2 are SGHDT and YYEEEE. The CDR3 nucleotides read TGTGCCAGCAGCTTGGTCAGGGGCGCCTCCTACGAGCAGTACTTC. It yields the protein CASSLVRGASYEQYF.

This clonotype was picked up a small number of times. This sequence joins TRBV15 and TRBJ2-6; perhaps TRBD1 as D (6 bases). Germline V gene sequence: CDR1 LNHNV, CDR2 YYDKDF (reference sequence). The V and J ends lost 4 bases and 0 bases respectively, with 19 bases between them. The CDR3 has 19 residues. The CDR3 protein is CATSKRWDTGFSGANVLTF. CDR3 nucleotide sequence: TGTGCCACCAGCAAGAGGTGGGACACCGGATTCTCTGGGGCCAACGTCCTGACTTTC.

As to this clonotype: A much larger clone differs from this one at a single base, so this may be a read error. V gene TRBV11-2 combines with J gene TRBJ2-1, with D possibly matching TRBD2 (5 bases). CDR1 is SGHAT and CDR2 is FQNNGV in the germline V gene. This CDR3 is built from 15 residues. Trimming shortened V by 1 base and J by 10 bases, and 17 bases separated the two germline ends. As DNA, the CDR3 is TGTGCCAGCAGCTTAGGTAGCGTGAGTGGTGGGGAGCAGTTCTTC. It is translated as CASSLGSVSGGEQFF.

This clonotype showed up just a few times. The chain has TRBV18 and TRBJ1-1, with D tentatively TRBD1 (5 bases). Per germline, CDR1 KGHSH and CDR2 LQKENI. The ends were cut back, 2 bases at V and 8 bases at J, with 15 bases in the middle. The length of the CDR3 is 14 residues. CDR3 in amino acids: CASSPGPRGEEAFF. The CDR3 nucleotides read TGTGCCAGCTCACCAGGACCCCGGGGGGAGGAAGCTTTCTTT. The full variable domain, completed using reference TRBV18 and TRBJ1-1, is NAGVMQNPRHLVRRRGQEARLRCSPMKGHSHVYWYRQLPEEGLKFMVYLQKENIIDESGMPKERFSAEFPKEGPSILRIQQVVRGDSAAYFCASSPGPRGEEAFFGQGTRLTVV.

In its sample, this clonotype was seen many times. This sequence joins TRBV9 and TRBJ2-5; the D is unclear. CDR3 length: 15 residues. Deletions cut 0 bases from V and 4 bases from J, with 13 bases between. CDR1 and CDR2 from the germline V gene are SGDLS and YYNGEE. This chain's CDR3 is CASSVGGSFGETQYF. The CDR3 nucleotides read TGTGCCAGCAGCGTAGGTGGCAGTTTTGGAGAGACCCAGTACTTC. Full variable domain (remainder filled in from reference TRBV9 and TRBJ2-5): DSGVTQTPKHLITATGQRVTLRCSPRSGDLSVYWYQQSLDQGLQFLIQYYNGEERAKGNILERFSAQQFPDLHSELNLSSLELGDSALYFCASSVGGSFGETQYFGPGTRLLVL.

Ten or more counts support this clonotype. This chain joins TRBV6-1 and TRBJ2-1; 10 bases are shared with TRBD1. Germline loops: CDR1 MNHNS, CDR2 SASEGT. Losses at the gene ends were 5 bases for V and 6 bases for J; bases not matched to a gene: 7. The CDR3 extends over 15 amino acids. In nucleotides, the CDR3 is TGTGCCAGCAGTCCGGGACAGGGGTTTCTCAATGAGCAGTTCTTC. Amino acid sequence: CASSPGQGFLNEQFF.

The V call is TRBV7-2, the J call TRBJ2-1; TRBD1 matches 7 bases. The length of the CDR3 is 11 residues. Germline V gene lookup returns CDR1 SGHTA and CDR2 FQGNSA. With V trimmed by 5 bases and J by 14 bases, 6 bases remained unmatched. DNA of the CDR3: TGTGCCAGCAGCCCGACAGGGTTGGAGTTCTTC. This gives the protein CASSPTGLEFF.

This clonotype has at least ten counts. The V gene is TRBV29-1, the J gene TRBJ2-1; 8 bases are a match to TRBD2. This CDR3 has 13 amino acids. V lost 1 base to trimming and J lost 10 bases; unmatched junction nucleotides: 6. CDR1 is SQVTM and CDR2 is ANQGSEA in the germline V gene. As DNA, the CDR3 is TGCAGCGTTGAAGCGGGGGGGGGAGCCGAGCAGTTCTTC. Protein product: CSVEAGGGAEQFF.

This clonotype was seen repeatedly, ten times or more. V usage is TRBV11-3 and J usage is TRBJ2-1; 7 bases are a match to TRBD2. This CDR3 contains 17 residues. Germline V gene data show CDR1 as SGHNT and CDR2 as YENEEA. J lost 8 bases, V lost 4 bases, and 17 bases had no gene match. The CDR3 loop reads CASSSSVGLVGWDEQFF. CDR3 in DNA: TGTGCCAGCAGCTCCTCCGTCGGACTAGTAGGGTGGGATGAGCAGTTCTTC.

This clonotype occurred many times. The chain links TRBV12-3 or TRBV12-4 to TRBJ2-1, with 10 bases aligning to TRBD2. The CDR3 length is 15 residues. Trimming cost V 3 bases and J 6 bases; bases outside gene matches: 5. The CDR3 DNA reads TGTGCCAGCAGTTTTTCTAGCGGGAGTTTCAATGAGCAGTTCTTC. Translated: CASSFSSGSFNEQFF.

This clonotype was seen many times. The chain combines TRBV7-9 with TRBJ2-1; no definite D call. Germline V gene lookup returns CDR1 SEHNR and CDR2 FQNEAQ (reference sequence). CDR3 size: 13 residues. The V end lost 2 bases, the J end lost 5 bases, and 7 bases lay between the germline ends. The CDR3 region has the DNA TGTGCCAGCAGCTTACTTCCTCACAATGAGCAGTTCTTC. Protein: CASSLLPHNEQFF.

The table lists this clonotype with many counts. The rearrangement uses TRBV5-4 and TRBJ1-6, with 7 bases identical to TRBD1. Germline values: CDR1 SGHNT, CDR2 YYREEE (reference sequence). The CDR3 has 15 residues. The V segment lost 4 bases and the J segment 7 bases; nucleotides outside the gene matches: 8. CDR3 sequence reads: CASSILTGLNSPLHF. The CDR3 DNA reads as TGTGCCAGCAGCATATTGACAGGGTTGAATTCACCCCTCCACTTT.

V and J are TRBV6-4 and TRBJ1-5, with no clear D. The germline V gene has CDR1 MRHNA and CDR2 SNTAGT. V gave up 7 bases and J gave up 1 base, with 17 bases separating them. The CDR3 is 16 residues long. CDR3 coding DNA: TGTGCCAGCACCACTCCCCTTGTAGGAAGCAATCAGCCCCAGCATTTT. Protein: CASTTPLVGSNQPQHF.

This clonotype was observed at least ten times. This chain links TRBV10-3 with TRBJ2-7; TRBD1 matches at 7 bases. Germline CDR1 ENHRY, CDR2 SYGVKD. The CDR3 runs 11 residues. The ends lost 9 bases at V and 2 bases at J; junction bases unmatched: 1. DNA of the CDR3: TGTGCCATTGGGACAGCCTACGAGCAGTACTTC. Its translation: CAIGTAYEQYF.

This clonotype was observed many times. The V call is TRBV5-1, the J call TRBJ1-4; D might be TRBD1 (6 bases). V was clipped by 0 bases and J by 8 bases, with 11 bases between them. The CDR3 totals 14 residues. The germline CDR1 and CDR2 sequences are SGHRS and YFSETQ. CDR3 DNA: TGCGCCAGCAGCTTGGGCGAGGGGGAAGAAAAACTGTTTTTT. Its protein product is CASSLGEGEEKLFF.

The rearrangement uses TRBV10-3 and TRBJ2-7; 10 nucleotides line up with TRBD1. Germline V CDR1 and CDR2: ENHRY, SYGVKD. The CDR3 spans 18 residues. V shed 4 bases and J 1 base; nucleotides not matched to a gene: 13. CDR3 loop: CAISGFGGTGAGSYEQYF. CDR3 in DNA: TGTGCCATCAGTGGGTTTGGTGGGACAGGGGCAGGATCCTACGAGCAGTACTTC.

At least ten counts were recorded for this clonotype. The chain combines TRBV2 with TRBJ2-1; perhaps TRBD2 as D (5 bases). The V and J ends lost 0 bases and 0 bases respectively, with 9 bases between them. CDR3 length equals 16 residues. Germline-derived CDR1 and CDR2 are SNHLY and FYNNEI. The CDR3 nucleotides are TGTGCCAGCAGTGAAGCTTCCGGGATCTCCTACAATGAGCAGTTCTTC. As protein: CASSEASGISYNEQFF.